This T cell receptor beta chain appears in the sequencing data of a study of cytomegalovirus exposure and HLA in healthy donors (dated by TCRdb to the late 2010s). Regarding the complete study: An earlier analysis of approximately 640 of the donors reported approximately 270 Gb of sequence data and more than 90 million unique TCR beta sequences from 150 million to 200 million T cells. Typing coverage differed by locus: A, B, C, DRB1 and DQB1 were typed in about 620-630 donors, DQA1 in 500 to 550, DPA1 in around 580, and DPB1 in 472. An early release that covered more than 550 HLA-typed donors contained around 300 gigabases of sequencing data and 85 million to 100 million unique TCR sequences. To decide whether each TCR beta V gene segment behaved as functional or pseudogenic, an earlier analysis of approximately 620 of the donors relied on high-throughput TCR beta sequencing. Rather than using new phenotypic data, the later analysis identified candidate immune exposures from TCR beta sequences and from how often those sequences occurred across donors. Every repertoire in the discovery cohort had been generated on one and the same sequencing platform. Five DR-DQ haplotypes were treated as single units for association and clustering because of strong linkage in the cohort. The study was designed to test whether signatures of past pathogen exposure could be identified by cataloging public T cell receptors. The study combined high-throughput TCR immunosequencing, statistical association of individual TCRs with disease status, and machine learning to predict cytomegalovirus infection status. HLA typing covered class I and class II loci at four-digit resolution. The study used immunosequencing to profile the T cell repertoires of 670 or so subjects and linked those repertoires to cytomegalovirus serostatus. To study patterns of TCR occurrence, a later analysis re-analyzed previously published TCR beta repertoires from more than 550 donors and added high-resolution HLA genotyping. On average, roughly 200,000 unique TCR beta nucleotide sequences were sequenced per donor among about 400 genotyped donors of the cohort, with approximately 18% of those sequences being non-productive. Donor age, sex, ethnicity and CMV serostatus were compiled alongside the repertoire data. A separate validation cohort of 100 to 150 different subjects was used in addition to the 666-subject first cohort. A later genetic analysis took genome-wide SNP genotypes for about 60% of the roughly 670 donors and used that subset as a discovery cohort. Among the roughly 400 genotyped donors, around 81% belonged to the genetic ancestry cluster associated with self-reported Caucasian donors. Study-wide conclusions, independent of this receptor: The 87-base-pair reads could not distinguish some IMGT-functional V segments, including TRBV6-2 and TRBV6-3, so those segments were excluded. Most TCR sequences were seen in very few donors, while some public TCRs were found in many individuals. Cytomegalovirus status was reported to be diagnosed by the classifier with high specificity and sensitivity in both the original and validation cohorts. V-gene and J-gene trimming of TCR beta chains was associated with a missense DCLRE1C variant in a later genetic analysis, and the association was replicated in an independent cohort. The study gave a list of about 150 TCR beta chains associated with cytomegalovirus. Assigning TCR associations to individual alleles was difficult when HLA alleles, especially DR and DQ, strongly co-occurred. Roughly uniform sequencing depth across donors was assumed in presence/absence analyses, although this assumption may not hold. A later analysis associated around 16,000 TCR beta sequences with specific HLA alleles at a false discovery rate of 0.05. In an earlier analysis of more than 500 of the donors, most TCR beta V segments appeared in productive rearrangements about 87% or about 30% of the time, broadly matching IMGT annotations. This cohort had only TCR beta chains sequenced, and the lack of alpha or paired-chain data limited which features could be detected. Because counts were too low, 15 to 20 rarely observed V segments, including chromosome 9 orphons, were left out of the earlier analysis of several hundred of the donors. Correlated functional status among segregating V segments might be attributable to linkage disequilibrium, but an unknown experimental factor could not be ruled out. A few of the identified cytomegalovirus-associated TCR beta chains were confirmed in vitro to be specific for cytomegalovirus antigens. Most CMV-associated TCR beta chains appeared to be HLA-restricted in a later analysis, and the HLA associations seemed to be driven largely by CMV exposure. Because HLA typing was unavailable for some donors at each locus, only the typed subset was used in association tests. According to a later analysis, TCR association rates differed among HLA loci, with DRB1 alleles showing the most associated TCRs and HLA-C alleles showing the fewest. In a later analysis, HLA-associated TCR beta chains showed more clonal expansion and lower generation probabilities than non-associated chains that were equally common. A further reported finding was that TCR beta sequences accurately predicted the HLA-A and HLA-B alleles for most subjects in the first cohort. Immune exposure information for the cohort was limited to CMV serostatus. Compared with the 666-donor mean, donors in an Asian-associated ancestry cluster had fewer N-insertions in productive TCRs, according to a later genetic analysis. Several of the top co-occurrence clusters appeared to be linked to parvovirus B19, influenza, CMV and Epstein-Barr virus, according to a later analysis. The authors suggested that the approach could potentially be generalized to other disease states and immunological phenotypes. A cluster of highly shared sequence variants was judged likely to represent a technical artifact of the sequencing pipeline.

Receptor amplification or capture employed the immunoSEQ multiplex PCR assay. The multiplex PCR relied on a mix of 60 forward primers for TCR Vbeta segments and 13 reverse primers for TCR Jbeta segments. Amplification of the CDR3 region of rearranged TCR beta genes was performed with a multiplex PCR assay on genomic DNA. On the Illumina HiSeq System, the amplified TCR beta libraries were sequenced as 87-base-pair reads. Under the source paper's analysis protocol: In a later analysis, some 80 million unique TCR beta chains were counted across the 666 repertoires, and roughly 10 million of these chains were shared by at least two donors. To remove PCR and sequencing errors, raw reads were error-corrected and collapsed into unique sequences using a nearest-neighbor algorithm that merged closely related sequences. To assign V, D and J gene segments, CDR3 sequences were aligned to IMGT reference sequences. For a sequence to be retained, a match of at least six nucleotides was required to both a V gene segment and a J gene segment. A rearrangement was called productive if the CDR3 had no stop codons and remained in frame with V and J, and every other rearrangement was called non-productive. CDR3 was defined according to IMGT convention as the region running from the second conserved V-encoded cysteine to the conserved J-encoded phenylalanine. Sequences without an unambiguous match to a single V gene segment were excluded from the earlier analysis of a few hundred of the donors. In an earlier analysis of about 590 of the donors, a V segment was called functional when productive rearrangements were above 56.7%, and segregating when the standard deviation between donors exceeded 5%. A statistical classification framework was built for diagnosing cytomegalovirus status from the catalog of TCR beta chain sequences. In a later analysis, TCR nucleotide sequences were compared against IMGT/GENE-DB human TR gene sequences so that V and J genes could be assigned. The TCRdist pipeline was used in a later analysis to assign CDR3 sequences and most-parsimonious VDJ recombination scenarios. In a later analysis, every TCR beta chain was defined by the combination of its CDR3 amino acid sequence and its V-gene family, and reads without a unique V-gene family were dropped. A later analysis removed several hundred highly shared, low-generation-probability nucleotide sequences to deal with suspected cross-contamination and a sequencing artifact. In a later analysis, a clonal expansion index was calculated for each public chain from normalized within-repertoire ranks of inferred template counts. Generation probabilities in a later analysis came from a VDJ recombination model fitted to out-of-frame rearrangements, and those results were checked against IGoR. A later analysis scored TCR-TCR, TCR-HLA and TCR-CMV co-occurrence with hypergeometric tests, applying a repertoire-size bias correction to TCR pairs. To estimate false discovery rates, a later analysis permuted the HLA or CMV assignments 20 times. A later analysis grouped co-occurring TCRs with DBSCAN, adding TCRdist sequence similarity when clustering within HLA-allele-positive subsets. Co-occurrence clustering excluded repertoires with fewer than 30,000 or more than 120,000 public chains, plus five with anomalous nucleotide sharing. The table was pulled from immuneACCESS by TCRdb, which kept in-frame rearrangements only. Such tables lose some clones; where checked, under half of the loss comes from unresolved V genes, and the rest has no known cause. The D gene and trimming were derived from the DNA, and the V and J assignments and clone size from that table. Recorded for this sample are around 120,000 clones; 80% of them occurred a single time. 2.5% of the sample is taken by the ten largest.

The CDR3 measures 15 amino acids from cysteine to phenylalanine. The read is trimmed to its CDR3 DNA, 45 bases read in frame from base 1. The germline V gene (reference sequence) sets CDR1 to MNHEY and CDR2 to SMNVEV. The germline V and J ends show losses of 6 bases and 2 bases respectively, and no gene match explains 8 bases of the junction. In total, roughly 670 healthy bone marrow donors made up the cohort. Cohort members were all nominally healthy when sampled, although unrecorded immune exposures were likely present. The donor tested CMV seronegative and was one of the 352 seronegative cohort members. Every donor gave a peripheral blood sample, and the peripheral blood mononuclear cells from that sample were used for TCR beta sequencing. Genomic DNA was extracted from the blood cell samples with the Qiagen DNeasy Blood Extraction Kit. Details on this clone: It lacks a known antigen. Base qualities are not provided; no much larger clone lies one nucleotide away.

The sequence is built from TRBV27 and TRBJ2-7, with 9 bases matching TRBD1. The sample taken for sequencing was PBMCs. This clonotype was sampled from a man younger than 40 in good health and CMV-seronegative. For the CDR3, the sequence is CASRRPGQGTYEQYF. The sequenced DNA: TGTGCCAGCAGAAGACCGGGACAGGGAACCTACGAGCAGTACTTC.